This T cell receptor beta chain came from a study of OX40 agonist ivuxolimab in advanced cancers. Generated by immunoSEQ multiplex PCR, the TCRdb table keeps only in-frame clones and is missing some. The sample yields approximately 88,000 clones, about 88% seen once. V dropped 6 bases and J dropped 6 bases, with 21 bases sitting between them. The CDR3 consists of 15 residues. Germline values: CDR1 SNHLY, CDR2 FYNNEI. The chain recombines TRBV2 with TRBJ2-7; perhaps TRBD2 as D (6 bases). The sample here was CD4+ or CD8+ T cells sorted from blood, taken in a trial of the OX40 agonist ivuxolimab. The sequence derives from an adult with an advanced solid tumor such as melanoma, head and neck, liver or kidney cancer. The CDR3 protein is CASRERDSRFGEQYF. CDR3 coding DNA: TGTGCCAGCAGAGAACGGGACTCACGTTTCGGCGAGCAGTACTTC.